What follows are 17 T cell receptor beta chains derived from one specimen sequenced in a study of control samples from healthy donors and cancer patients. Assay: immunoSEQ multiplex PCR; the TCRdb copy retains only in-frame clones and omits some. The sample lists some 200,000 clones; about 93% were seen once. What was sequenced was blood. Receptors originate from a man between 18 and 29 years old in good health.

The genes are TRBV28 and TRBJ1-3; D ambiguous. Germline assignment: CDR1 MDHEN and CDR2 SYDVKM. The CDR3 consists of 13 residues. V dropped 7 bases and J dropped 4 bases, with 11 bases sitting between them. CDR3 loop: CASIGSEGNTIYF. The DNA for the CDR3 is TGTGCCAGCATTGGGTCGGAAGGAAACACCATATATTTT.

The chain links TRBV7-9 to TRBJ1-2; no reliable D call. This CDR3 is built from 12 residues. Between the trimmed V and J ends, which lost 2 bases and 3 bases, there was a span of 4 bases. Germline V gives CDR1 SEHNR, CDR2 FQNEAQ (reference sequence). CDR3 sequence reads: CASSLRDYGYTF. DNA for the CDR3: TGTGCCAGCAGCTTACGAGACTATGGCTACACCTTC.

This chain's CDR3 is CAGSDRESSPLHF. CDR3 nucleotide sequence: TGTGCCGGGTCCGACAGGGAGAGTTCACCCCTCCACTTT. V is TRBV6-5 and J is TRBJ1-6, with 7 bases identical to TRBD1. Trimming removed 11 bases from V and 9 bases from J; junction bases left unmatched: 10. The CDR3 consists of 13 residues. Germline V CDR1 and CDR2: MNHEY, SVGAGI.

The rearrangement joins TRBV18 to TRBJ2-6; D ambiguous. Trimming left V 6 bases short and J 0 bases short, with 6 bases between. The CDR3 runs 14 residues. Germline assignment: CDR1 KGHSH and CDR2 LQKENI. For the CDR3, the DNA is TGTGCCAGCTCTCGTAACTCTGGGGCCAACGTCCTGACTTTC. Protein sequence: CASSRNSGANVLTF.

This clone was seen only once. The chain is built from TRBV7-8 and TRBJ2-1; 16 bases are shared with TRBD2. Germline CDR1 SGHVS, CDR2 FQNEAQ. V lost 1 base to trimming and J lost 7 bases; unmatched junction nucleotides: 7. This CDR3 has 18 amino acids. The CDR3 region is CASSLVGTSGGAVNEQFF. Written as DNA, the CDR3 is TGTGCCAGCAGCTTAGTAGGGACTAGCGGGGGGGCGGTGAATGAGCAGTTCTTC.

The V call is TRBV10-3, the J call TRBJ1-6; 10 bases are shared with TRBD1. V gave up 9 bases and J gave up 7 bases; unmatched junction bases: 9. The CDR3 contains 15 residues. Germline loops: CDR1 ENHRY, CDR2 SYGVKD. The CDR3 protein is CAIGTGENPNSPLHF. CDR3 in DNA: TGTGCCATAGGGACAGGGGAAAATCCCAATTCACCCCTCCACTTT.

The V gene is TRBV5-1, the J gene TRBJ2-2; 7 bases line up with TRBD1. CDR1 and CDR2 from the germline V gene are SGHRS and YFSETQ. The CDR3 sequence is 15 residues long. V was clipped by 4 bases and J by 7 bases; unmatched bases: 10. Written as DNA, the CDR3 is TGCGCCAGCAGCCTGGACAAGGCAGGGGGCGGGGAGCTGTTTTTT. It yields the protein CASSLDKAGGGELFF.

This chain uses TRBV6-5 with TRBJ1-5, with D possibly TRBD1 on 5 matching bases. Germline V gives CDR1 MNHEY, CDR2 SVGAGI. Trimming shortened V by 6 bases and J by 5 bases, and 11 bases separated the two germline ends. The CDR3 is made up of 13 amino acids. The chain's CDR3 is CASSPRVDQPQHF. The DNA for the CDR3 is TGTGCCAGCAGCCCCAGGGTCGATCAGCCCCAGCATTTT.

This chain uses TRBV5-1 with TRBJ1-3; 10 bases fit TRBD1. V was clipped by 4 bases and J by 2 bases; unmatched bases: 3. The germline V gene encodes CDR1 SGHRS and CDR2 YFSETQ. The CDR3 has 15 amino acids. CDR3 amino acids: CASSAGQGTGNTIYF. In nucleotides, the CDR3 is TGCGCCAGCAGCGCGGGACAGGGGACTGGAAACACCATATATTTT.

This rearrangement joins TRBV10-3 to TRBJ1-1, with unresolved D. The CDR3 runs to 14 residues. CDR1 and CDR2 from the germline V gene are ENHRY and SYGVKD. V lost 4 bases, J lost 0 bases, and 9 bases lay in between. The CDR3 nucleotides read TGTGCCATCAGTGCGGAGACTGTGAACACTGAAGCTTTCTTT. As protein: CAISAETVNTEAFF.

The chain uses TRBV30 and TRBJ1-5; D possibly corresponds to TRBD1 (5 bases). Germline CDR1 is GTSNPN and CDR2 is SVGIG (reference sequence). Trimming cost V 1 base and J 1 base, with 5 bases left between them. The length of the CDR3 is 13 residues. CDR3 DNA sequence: TGTGCCTGGAGTGGGGACAGCAATCAGCCCCAGCATTTT. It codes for CAWSGDSNQPQHF.

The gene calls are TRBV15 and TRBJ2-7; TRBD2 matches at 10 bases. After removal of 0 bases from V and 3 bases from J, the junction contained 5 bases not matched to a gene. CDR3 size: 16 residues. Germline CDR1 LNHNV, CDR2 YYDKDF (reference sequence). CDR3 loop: CATSRDRASGGYEQYF. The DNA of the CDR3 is TGTGCCACCAGCAGAGATCGGGCTAGCGGGGGCTACGAGCAGTACTTC.

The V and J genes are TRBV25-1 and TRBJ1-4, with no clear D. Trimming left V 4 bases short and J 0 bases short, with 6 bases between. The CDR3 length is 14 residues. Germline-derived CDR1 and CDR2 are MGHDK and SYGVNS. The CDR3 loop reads CASSGSATNEKLFF. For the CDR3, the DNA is TGTGCCAGCAGTGGATCCGCAACTAATGAAAAACTGTTTTTT.

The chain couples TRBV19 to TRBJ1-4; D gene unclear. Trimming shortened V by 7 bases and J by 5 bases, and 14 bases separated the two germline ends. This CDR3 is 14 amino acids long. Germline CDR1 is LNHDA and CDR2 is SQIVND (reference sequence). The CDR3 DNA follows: TGTGCCAGTACCTTCCGGGCCACCAATGAAAAACTGTTTTTT. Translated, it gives CASTFRATNEKLFF.

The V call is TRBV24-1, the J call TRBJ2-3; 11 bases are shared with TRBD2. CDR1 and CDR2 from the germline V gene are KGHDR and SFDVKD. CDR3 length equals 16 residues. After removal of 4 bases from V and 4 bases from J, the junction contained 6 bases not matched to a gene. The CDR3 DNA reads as TGTGCCACCAGTGAACAGACTAGCGGGGACTCAGATACGCAGTATTTT. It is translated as CATSEQTSGDSDTQYF.

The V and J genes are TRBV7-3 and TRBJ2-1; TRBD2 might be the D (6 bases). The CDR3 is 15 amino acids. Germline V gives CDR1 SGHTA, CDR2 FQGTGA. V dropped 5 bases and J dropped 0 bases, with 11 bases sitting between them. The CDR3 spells CASSPSEGSYNEQFF. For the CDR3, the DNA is TGTGCCAGCAGCCCCTCGGAGGGCTCCTACAATGAGCAGTTCTTC.

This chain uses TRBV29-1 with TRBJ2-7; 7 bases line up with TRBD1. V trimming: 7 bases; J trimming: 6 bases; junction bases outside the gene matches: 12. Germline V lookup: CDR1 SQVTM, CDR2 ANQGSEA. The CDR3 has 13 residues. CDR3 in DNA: TGCAGCGCCACTGAGACAGGGAATGTCGAGCAGTACTTC. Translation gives CSATETGNVEQYF.